The source of this T cell receptor (beta chain) is a study of T cell responses to AZD1222 COVID-19 vaccine. Produced via immunoSEQ multiplex PCR; TCRdb's table is partial and in-frame only. This table has around 150,000 clones, about 93% appearing once. Trimming took 5 bases from V and 2 from J; bases not matched to a gene: 7. The CDR3 consists of 17 residues. From germline, CDR1 is SEHNR and CDR2 FQNEAQ (reference sequence). In the case of this clone: Its antigen remains unknown.

Study results and caveats: Most donors were white British and more were female, and clonal diversity was possibly underestimated. The study reported that nearly half of spike-specific TCRs target unmutated variant regions. There were vaccine-associated CD4 TCRs across spike, dominant at 160-218 and 743-854.

The TCR was taken from an adult in good health. The gene calls are TRBV7-9 and TRBJ2-2; TRBD2 agrees at 11 bases. The specimen comprised peripheral blood, sampled on day 0 of AZD1222 vaccination. CDR3 sequence reads: CASSPTSGRDNTGELFF. In nucleotides, the CDR3 is TGTGCCAGCAGCCCAACTAGCGGGAGAGATAACACCGGGGAGCTGTTTTTT.